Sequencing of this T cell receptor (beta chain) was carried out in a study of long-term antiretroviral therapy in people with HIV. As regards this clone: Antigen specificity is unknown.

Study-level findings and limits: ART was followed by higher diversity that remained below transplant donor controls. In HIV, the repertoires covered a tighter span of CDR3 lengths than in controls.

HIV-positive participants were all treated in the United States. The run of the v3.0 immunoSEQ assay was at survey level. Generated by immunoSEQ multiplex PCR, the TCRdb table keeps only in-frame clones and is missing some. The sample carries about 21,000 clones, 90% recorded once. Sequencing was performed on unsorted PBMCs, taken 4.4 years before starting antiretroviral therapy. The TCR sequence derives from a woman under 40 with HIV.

CDR3 sequence reads: CASSLLMASGDTGELFF. CDR3 DNA sequence: TGCGCCAGCAGCTTGCTTATGGCATCAGGGGATACCGGGGAGCTGTTTTTT. The chain couples TRBV5-1 to TRBJ2-2; possibly TRBD1 for D (6 bases). This CDR3 has 17 residues. The V gene's germline CDR1 is SGHRS and CDR2 YFSETQ. V was clipped by 1 base and J by 5 bases, with 18 bases between them.